This section outlines one TCR beta chain sequence together with its context. This specimen belongs to a study of blood T cell repertoires in COVID-19. Study context: Acute-phase and convalescent COVID-19 samples originated in the United States, Italy and Spain. The cDNA or gDNA used as material had been derived from T cells, B-cell-depleted T cells, or PBMCs.

Original analysis: Amplification of reference gene primers was used by the study to estimate nucleated cell counts. Sequencing was performed with immunoSEQ multiplex PCR; in TCRdb, only in-frame clones are kept and a portion is missing. That table gives V, J and clone size, and the DNA gave D and trimming. The profile shows about 220,000 clones, around 88% of them singletons. Germline-derived CDR1 and CDR2 are MRHNA and SNTAGT. The J segment lost 0 bases and the V segment lost 7 bases, leaving 6 bases of the junction unmatched. The length of the CDR3 is 15 residues. The gene calls are TRBV6-4 and TRBJ2-1, with 7 bases identical to TRBD2. Sequences were obtained from peripheral blood. The origin of this receptor is a woman aged 50 to 60 with acute or convalescent COVID-19. The CDR3 DNA follows: TGTGCCAGCAAGCCTAGCGGCAGCTCCTACAATGAGCAGTTCTTC. Protein product: CASKPSGSSYNEQFF.